This entry features one TCR beta chain sequence. In the original processing: Estimation of nucleated cell counts was performed using reference gene primer amplification. Method: immunoSEQ multiplex PCR; TCRdb's copy keeps in-frame clones and lacks some. D and trimming were read from the DNA, whereas the V and J calls and clone size are those reported in that table. This sample has 19,000 or so clones, with around four fifths found just once. This record belongs to a study of blood T cell repertoires in COVID-19. About the research overall: The cDNA or gDNA used as material had been derived from T cells, B-cell-depleted T cells, or PBMCs.

The CDR3 totals 15 residues. CDR1 and CDR2 (germline): MNHEY, SMNVEV (reference sequence). V was trimmed by 4 bases and J by 4 bases, leaving 15 bases between them. The sample was peripheral blood. The sequence derives from a human donor in a cohort sampled during active COVID-19. The chain is built from TRBV27 and TRBJ2-3, with D maybe TRBD2 (5 bases). The CDR3, as DNA: TGTGCCAGCAGTTCCTCGGGGATCAGAGCAGATACGCAGTATTTT. Its translation is CASSSSGIRADTQYF.